Below are 10 T cell receptor beta chains sequenced from a single sample in a study of OX40 agonist ivuxolimab in advanced cancers. Profiling relied on immunoSEQ multiplex PCR, and the TCRdb table lists in-frame clones only, not all of them. Among over 90,000 clones listed, 80% to 90% were seen once. The sequencing used CD4+ or CD8+ T cells sorted from blood, collected in a trial of the OX40 agonist ivuxolimab. These receptors were taken from an adult with an advanced solid tumor such as melanoma, head and neck, liver or kidney cancer.

The V gene is TRBV27, the J gene TRBJ2-7, with D unclear. Looked up from germline, CDR1 is MNHEY and CDR2 is SMNVEV (reference sequence). The CDR3 runs 12 residues. V dropped 7 bases and J dropped 4 bases, with 11 bases sitting between them. Here the CDR3 reads CASMARSYEQYF. As DNA, the CDR3 is TGTGCCAGCATGGCCCGTTCTTACGAGCAGTACTTC.

This clone was counted between two and nine times. The chain links TRBV6-5 to TRBJ1-6, with TRBD1 matching 8 bases. The CDR3 runs 15 residues. CDR1 and CDR2 from the germline V gene are MNHEY and SVGAGI. Losses at the gene ends were 4 bases for V and 6 bases for J; bases not matched to a gene: 5. CDR3 in DNA: TGTGCCAGCAGTTCCCGGACAGGGACTAATTCACCCCTCCACTTT. Encoded protein: CASSSRTGTNSPLHF.

The chain couples TRBV5-1 to TRBJ2-4, with 9 bases aligning to TRBD1. This CDR3 region has 16 residues. CDR1 SGHRS and CDR2 YFSETQ come from the germline V gene. Germline trimming cut 3 bases from V and 4 bases from J; bases unmatched to any gene: 8. Here the CDR3 reads CASSSSPGTGKNIQYF. The CDR3 coding sequence is TGCGCCAGCAGCTCAAGCCCCGGGACAGGGAAAAACATTCAGTACTTC.

The sample holds one count of this clone. The chain has TRBV27 and TRBJ1-2, with D perhaps matching TRBD1 (5 bases). The V gene lost 6 bases and the J gene lost 8 bases, with 16 bases spanning the gap. From germline, CDR1 is MNHEY and CDR2 SMNVEV (reference sequence). CDR3 length: 13 residues. The CDR3, as DNA: TGTGCCAGCAGCCGGGACGGGGCGGAGGGCTACACCTTC. Protein sequence: CASSRDGAEGYTF.

This sequence joins TRBV30 and TRBJ2-3; 11 bases fit TRBD2. With V trimmed by 8 bases and J by 2 bases, 6 bases remained unmatched. The CDR3 extends over 14 amino acids. CDR1 and CDR2 (germline): GTSNPN, SVGIG (reference sequence). The chain's CDR3 is CARRLAGFTDTQYF. Here the CDR3 DNA reads TGTGCCCGAAGACTAGCGGGGTTCACAGATACGCAGTATTTT.

The gene calls are TRBV2 and TRBJ1-5; 8 bases map to TRBD1. V gave up 5 bases and J gave up 6 bases; unmatched junction bases: 9. Germline values: CDR1 SNHLY, CDR2 FYNNEI. There are 15 residues in the CDR3. CDR3 protein: CASSPQGATGQPQHF. In DNA form, the CDR3 reads TGTGCCAGCAGTCCTCAGGGGGCTACTGGTCAGCCCCAGCATTTT.

The chain carries TRBV20-1 and TRBJ1-1; D is unclear. This CDR3 has 11 residues. Germline CDR1 DFQATT, CDR2 SNEGSKA (reference sequence). The ends were cut back, 5 bases at V and 5 bases at J, with 9 bases in the middle. CDR3 nucleotide sequence: TGCAGTGCTCCACTGTCTACTGAAGCTTTCTTT. It is translated as CSAPLSTEAFF.

The rearrangement links TRBV19 to TRBJ1-5; a possible D gene is TRBD1 (5 bases). CDR1 LNHDA and CDR2 SQIVND come from the germline V gene (reference sequence). The CDR3 totals 15 residues. V lost 4 bases, J lost 0 bases, and 10 bases lay in between. CDR3 residues: CASSTTASSNQPQHF. The CDR3 DNA reads as TGTGCCAGTAGTACGACAGCGTCTAGCAATCAGCCCCAGCATTTT.

The V call is TRBV6-1, the J call TRBJ2-7; 7 nucleotides match TRBD1. CDR3 length: 13 amino acids. The junction had 7 bases not matched to a gene; V was cut back by 7 bases and J by 4 bases. The germline gives CDR1 MNHNS, CDR2 SASEGT. CDR3 sequence (DNA): TGTGCCAGCAATAAAGGGGGCTCTTACGAGCAGTACTTC. Its translation is CASNKGGSYEQYF.

CDR3 sequence (DNA): TGTGCCAGCAGCCTGATGAGCGCCGGGGAGCTGTTTTTT. It encodes CASSLMSAGELFF. The chain links TRBV7-3 to TRBJ2-2; no firm D call. This CDR3 is 13 amino acids long. The V gene's germline CDR1 is SGHTA and CDR2 FQGTGA. V lost 5 bases and J lost 6, with 10 bases in between.